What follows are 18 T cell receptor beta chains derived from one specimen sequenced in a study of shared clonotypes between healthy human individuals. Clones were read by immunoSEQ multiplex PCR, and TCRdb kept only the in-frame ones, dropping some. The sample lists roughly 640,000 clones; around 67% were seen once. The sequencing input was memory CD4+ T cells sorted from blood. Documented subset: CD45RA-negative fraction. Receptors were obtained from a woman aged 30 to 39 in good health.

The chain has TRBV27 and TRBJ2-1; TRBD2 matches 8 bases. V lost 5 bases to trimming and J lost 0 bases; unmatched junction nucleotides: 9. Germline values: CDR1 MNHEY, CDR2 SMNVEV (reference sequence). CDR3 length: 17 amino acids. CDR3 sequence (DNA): TGTGCCAGCAGTGTCCGACCTAGCGGGTACTCCTACAATGAGCAGTTCTTC. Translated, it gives CASSVRPSGYSYNEQFF.

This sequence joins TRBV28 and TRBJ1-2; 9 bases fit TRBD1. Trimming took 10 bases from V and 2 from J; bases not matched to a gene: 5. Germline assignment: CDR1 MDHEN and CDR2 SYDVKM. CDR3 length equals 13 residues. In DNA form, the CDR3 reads TGTGCCACCCCGGACAGGGGCAACTATGGCTACACCTTC. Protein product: CATPDRGNYGYTF.

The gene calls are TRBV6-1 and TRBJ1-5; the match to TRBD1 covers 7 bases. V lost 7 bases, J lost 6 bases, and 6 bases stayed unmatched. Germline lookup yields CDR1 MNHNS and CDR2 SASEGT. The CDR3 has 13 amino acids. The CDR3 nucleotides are TGTGCCAGCACCCTCACAGGGGTTCAGCCCCAGCATTTT. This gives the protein CASTLTGVQPQHF.

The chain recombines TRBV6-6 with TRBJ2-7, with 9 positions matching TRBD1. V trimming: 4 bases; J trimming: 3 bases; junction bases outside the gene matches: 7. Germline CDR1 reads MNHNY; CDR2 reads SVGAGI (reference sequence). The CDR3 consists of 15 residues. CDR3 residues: CASSSLGQGLYEQYF. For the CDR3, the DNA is TGTGCCAGCAGTTCTCTGGGACAGGGACTCTACGAGCAGTACTTC.

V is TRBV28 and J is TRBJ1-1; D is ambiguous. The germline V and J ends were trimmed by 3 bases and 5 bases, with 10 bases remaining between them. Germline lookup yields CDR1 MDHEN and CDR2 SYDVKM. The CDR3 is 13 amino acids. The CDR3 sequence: CASSFEAETEAFF. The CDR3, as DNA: TGTGCCAGCAGTTTCGAGGCGGAAACTGAAGCTTTCTTT.

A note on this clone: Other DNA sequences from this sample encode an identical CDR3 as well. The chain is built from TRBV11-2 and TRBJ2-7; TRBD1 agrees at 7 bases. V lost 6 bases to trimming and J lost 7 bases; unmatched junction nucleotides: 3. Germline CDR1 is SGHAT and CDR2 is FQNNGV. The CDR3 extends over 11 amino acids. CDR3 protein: CASSKGQEQYF. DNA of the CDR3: TGTGCCAGCAGTAAGGGACAGGAGCAGTACTTC. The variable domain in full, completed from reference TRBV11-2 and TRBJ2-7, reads EAGVAQSPRYKIIEKRQSVAFWCNPISGHATLYWYQQILGQGPKLLIQFQNNGVVDDSQLPKDRFSAERLKGVDSTLKIQPAKLEDSAVYLCASSKGQEQYFGPGTRLTVT.

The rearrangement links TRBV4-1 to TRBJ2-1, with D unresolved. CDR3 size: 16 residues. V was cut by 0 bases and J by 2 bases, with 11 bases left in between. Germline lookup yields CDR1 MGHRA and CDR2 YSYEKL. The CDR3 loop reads CASSQDLTGAYNEQFF. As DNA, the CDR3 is TGCGCCAGCAGCCAAGACTTGACGGGCGCCTACAATGAGCAGTTCTTC.

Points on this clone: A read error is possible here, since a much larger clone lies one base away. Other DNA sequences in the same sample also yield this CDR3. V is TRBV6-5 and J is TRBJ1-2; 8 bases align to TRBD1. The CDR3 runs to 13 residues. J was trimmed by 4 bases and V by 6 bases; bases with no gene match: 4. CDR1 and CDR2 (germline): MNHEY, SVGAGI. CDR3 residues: CASSPDRVYGYTF. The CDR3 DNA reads TGTGCCAGCAGCCCGGACAGGGTCTATGGCTACACCTTC.

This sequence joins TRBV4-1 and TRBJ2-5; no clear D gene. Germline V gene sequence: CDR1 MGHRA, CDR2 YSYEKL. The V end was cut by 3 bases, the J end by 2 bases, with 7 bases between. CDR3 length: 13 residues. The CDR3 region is CASSHRIQETQYF. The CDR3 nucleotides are TGCGCCAGCAGCCACCGAATTCAAGAGACCCAGTACTTC.

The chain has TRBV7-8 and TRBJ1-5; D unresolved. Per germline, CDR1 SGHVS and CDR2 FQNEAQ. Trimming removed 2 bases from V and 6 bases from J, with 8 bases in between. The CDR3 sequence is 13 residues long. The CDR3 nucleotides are TGTGCCAGCAGCTTAAGGCTGACTCAGCCCCAGCATTTT. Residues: CASSLRLTQPQHF.

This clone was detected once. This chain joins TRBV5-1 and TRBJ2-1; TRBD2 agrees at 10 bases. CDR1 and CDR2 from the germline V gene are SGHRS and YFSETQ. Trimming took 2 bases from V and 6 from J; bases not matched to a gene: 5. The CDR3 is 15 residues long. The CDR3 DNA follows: TGCGCCAGCAGCTTAGCGGGAGGGATGGGCAATGAGCAGTTCTTC. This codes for CASSLAGGMGNEQFF.

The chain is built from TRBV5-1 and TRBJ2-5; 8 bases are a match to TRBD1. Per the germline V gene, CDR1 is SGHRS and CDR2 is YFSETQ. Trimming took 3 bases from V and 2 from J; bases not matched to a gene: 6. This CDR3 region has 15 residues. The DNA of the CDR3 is TGCGCCAGCAGCTACCAGGGACAGGTGCAAGAGACCCAGTACTTC. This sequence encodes CASSYQGQVQETQYF.

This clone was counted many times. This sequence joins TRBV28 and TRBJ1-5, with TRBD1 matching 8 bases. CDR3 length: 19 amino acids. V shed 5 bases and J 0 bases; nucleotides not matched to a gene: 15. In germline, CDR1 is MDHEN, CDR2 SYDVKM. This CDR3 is CASSHPDRVKNLSNQPQHF. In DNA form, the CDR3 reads TGTGCCAGCAGTCACCCGGACAGGGTAAAGAACCTTAGCAATCAGCCCCAGCATTTT. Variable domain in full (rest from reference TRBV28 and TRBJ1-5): DVKVTQSSRYLVKRTGEKVFLECVQDMDHENMFWYRQDPGLGLRLIYFSYDVKMKEKGDIPEGYSVSREKKERFSLILESASTNQTSMYLCASSHPDRVKNLSNQPQHFGDGTRLSIL.

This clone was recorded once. CDR3: CASSEAWQWEKLFF. DNA for the CDR3: TGTGCCAGCAGTGAAGCGTGGCAGTGGGAAAAACTGTTTTTT. The chain recombines TRBV2 with TRBJ1-4; D is ambiguous. The CDR3 is 14 amino acids. Germline lookup yields CDR1 SNHLY and CDR2 FYNNEI. The V and J ends lost 0 bases and 8 bases respectively, with 10 bases between them.

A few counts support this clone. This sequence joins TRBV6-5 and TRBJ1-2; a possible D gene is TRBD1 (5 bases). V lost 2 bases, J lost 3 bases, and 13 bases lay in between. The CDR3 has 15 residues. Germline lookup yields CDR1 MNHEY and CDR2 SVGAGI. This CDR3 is CASSYGGTNHYGYTF. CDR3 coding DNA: TGTGCCAGCAGTTACGGGGGGACGAATCACTATGGCTACACCTTC.

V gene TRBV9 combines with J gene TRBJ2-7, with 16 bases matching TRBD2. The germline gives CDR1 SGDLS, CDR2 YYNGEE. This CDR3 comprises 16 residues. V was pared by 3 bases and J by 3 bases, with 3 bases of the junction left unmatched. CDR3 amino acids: CASSEGLAGGGYEQYF. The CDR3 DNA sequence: TGTGCCAGCAGCGAGGGACTAGCGGGAGGGGGCTACGAGCAGTACTTC.

The CDR3 loop reads CASGWGGTGADEQYF. DNA of the CDR3: TGTGCCAGCGGTTGGGGGGGGACAGGGGCCGACGAGCAGTACTTC. The gene calls are TRBV2 and TRBJ2-7; 10 positions match TRBD1. CDR3 length: 15 residues. Germline CDR1 SNHLY, CDR2 FYNNEI. V trimming: 8 bases; J trimming: 5 bases; junction bases outside the gene matches: 12.

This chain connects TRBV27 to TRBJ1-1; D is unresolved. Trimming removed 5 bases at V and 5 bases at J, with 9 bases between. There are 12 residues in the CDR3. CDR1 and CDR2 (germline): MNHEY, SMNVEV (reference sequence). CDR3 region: CASSGLRTEAFF. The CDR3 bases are TGTGCCAGCAGTGGTTTACGTACTGAAGCTTTCTTT.